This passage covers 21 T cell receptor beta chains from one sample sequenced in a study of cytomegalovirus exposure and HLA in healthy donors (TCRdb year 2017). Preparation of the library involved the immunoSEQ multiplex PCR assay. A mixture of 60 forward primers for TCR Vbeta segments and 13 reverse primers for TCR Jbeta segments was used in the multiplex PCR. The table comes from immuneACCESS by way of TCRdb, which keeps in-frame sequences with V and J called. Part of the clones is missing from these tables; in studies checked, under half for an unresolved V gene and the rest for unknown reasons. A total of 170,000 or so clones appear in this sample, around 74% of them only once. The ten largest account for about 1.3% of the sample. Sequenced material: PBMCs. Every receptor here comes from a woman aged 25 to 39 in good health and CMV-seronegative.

CDR3 protein: CASSRNGVTEAFF. CDR3 nucleotide sequence: TGTGCCAGCAGCCGAAACGGGGTGACTGAAGCTTTCTTT. The gene calls are TRBV7-3 and TRBJ1-1; D ambiguous. This CDR3 has 13 amino acids. V lost 5 bases, J lost 5 bases, and 12 bases lay in between. CDR1 is SGHTA and CDR2 is FQGTGA in the germline V gene.

CDR3 coding DNA: TGTGCCAGCAGCTTAGTCCCAGCGGACTTAACAGATACGCAGTATTTT. This gives the protein CASSLVPADLTDTQYF. The rearrangement uses TRBV11-2 and TRBJ2-3, with D possibly matching TRBD2 (5 bases). Per germline, CDR1 SGHAT and CDR2 FQNNGV. The CDR3 spans 16 residues. Between the trimmed V and J ends, which lost 1 base and 3 bases, there was a span of 14 bases. The variable domain in full, completed from reference TRBV11-2 and TRBJ2-3, reads EAGVAQSPRYKIIEKRQSVAFWCNPISGHATLYWYQQILGQGPKLLIQFQNNGVVDDSQLPKDRFSAERLKGVDSTLKIQPAKLEDSAVYLCASSLVPADLTDTQYFGPGTRLTVL.

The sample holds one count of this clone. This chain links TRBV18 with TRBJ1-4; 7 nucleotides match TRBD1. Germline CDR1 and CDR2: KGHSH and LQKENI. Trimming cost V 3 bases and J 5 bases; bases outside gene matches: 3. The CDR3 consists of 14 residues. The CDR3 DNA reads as TGTGCCAGCTCACCGGACAGGCAAAATGAAAAACTGTTTTTT. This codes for CASSPDRQNEKLFF.

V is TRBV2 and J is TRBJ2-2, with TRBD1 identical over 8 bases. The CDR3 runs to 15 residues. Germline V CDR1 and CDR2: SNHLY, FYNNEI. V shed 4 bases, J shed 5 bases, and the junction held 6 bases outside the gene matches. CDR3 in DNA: TGTGCCAGCAGTGCTCAGGGGGCAAAGACCGGGGAGCTGTTTTTT. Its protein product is CASSAQGAKTGELFF. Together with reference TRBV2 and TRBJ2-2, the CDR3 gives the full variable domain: EPEVTQTPSHQVTQMGQEVILRCVPISNHLYFYWYRQILGQKVEFLVSFYNNEISEKSEIFDDQFSVERPDGSNFTLKIRSTKLEDSAMYFCASSAQGAKTGELFFGEGSRLTVL.

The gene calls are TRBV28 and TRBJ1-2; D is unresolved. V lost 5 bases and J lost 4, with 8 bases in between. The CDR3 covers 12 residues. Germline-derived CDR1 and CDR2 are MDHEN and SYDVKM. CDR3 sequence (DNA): TGTGCCAGCAGTCGCCACAGCTATGGCTACACCTTC. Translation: CASSRHSYGYTF.

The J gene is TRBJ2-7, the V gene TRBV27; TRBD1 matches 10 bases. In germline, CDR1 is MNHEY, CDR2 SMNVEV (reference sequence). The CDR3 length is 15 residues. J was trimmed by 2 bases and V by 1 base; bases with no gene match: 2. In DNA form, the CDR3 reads TGTGCCAGCAGTTTATTAGGGACAGGGGCCTACGAGCAGTACTTC. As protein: CASSLLGTGAYEQYF.

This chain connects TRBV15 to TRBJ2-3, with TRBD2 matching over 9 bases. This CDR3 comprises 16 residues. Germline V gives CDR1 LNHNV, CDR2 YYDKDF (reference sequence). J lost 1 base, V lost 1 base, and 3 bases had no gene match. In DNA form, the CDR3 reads TGTGCCACCAGCAGAGGAAAGCGGGGGGGCACAGATACGCAGTATTTT. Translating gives CATSRGKRGGTDTQYF.

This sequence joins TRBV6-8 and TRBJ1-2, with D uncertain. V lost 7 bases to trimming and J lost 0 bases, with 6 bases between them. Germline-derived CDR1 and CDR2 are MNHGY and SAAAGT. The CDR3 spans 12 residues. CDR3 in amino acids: CASIPTNYGYTF. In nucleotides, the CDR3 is TGTGCCAGCATCCCAACTAACTATGGCTACACCTTC.

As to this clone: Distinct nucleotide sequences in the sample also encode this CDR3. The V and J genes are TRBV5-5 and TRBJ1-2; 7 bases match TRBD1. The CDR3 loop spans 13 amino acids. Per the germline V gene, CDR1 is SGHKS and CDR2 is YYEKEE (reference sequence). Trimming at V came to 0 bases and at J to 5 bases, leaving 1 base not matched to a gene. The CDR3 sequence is CASSLEGAYGYTF. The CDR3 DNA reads TGTGCCAGCAGCTTGGAGGGGGCTTATGGCTACACCTTC.

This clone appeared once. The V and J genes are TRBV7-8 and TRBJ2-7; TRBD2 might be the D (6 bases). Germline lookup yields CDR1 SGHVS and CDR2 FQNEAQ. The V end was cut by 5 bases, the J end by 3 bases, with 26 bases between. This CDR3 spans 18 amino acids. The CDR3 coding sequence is TGTGCCAGCAGCCGCGTCACGCTCCAGCCGGGACTTGACTACGAGCAGTACTTC. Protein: CASSRVTLQPGLDYEQYF. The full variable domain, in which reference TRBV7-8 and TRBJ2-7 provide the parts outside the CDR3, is GAGVSQSPRYKVAKRGQDVALRCDPISGHVSLFWYQQALGQGPEFLTYFQNEAQLDKSGLPSDRFFAERPEGSVSTLKIQRTQQEDSAVYLCASSRVTLQPGLDYEQYFGPGTRLTVT.

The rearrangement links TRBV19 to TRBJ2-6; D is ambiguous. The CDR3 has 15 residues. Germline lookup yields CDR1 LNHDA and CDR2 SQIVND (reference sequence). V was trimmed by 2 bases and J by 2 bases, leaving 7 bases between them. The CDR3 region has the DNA TGTGCCAGTAGTATACTTAAAACTGGGGCCAACGTCCTGACTTTC. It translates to CASSILKTGANVLTF.

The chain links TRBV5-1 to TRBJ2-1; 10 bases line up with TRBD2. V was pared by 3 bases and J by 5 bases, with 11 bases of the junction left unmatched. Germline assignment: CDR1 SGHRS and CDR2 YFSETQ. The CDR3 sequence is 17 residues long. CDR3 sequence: CASSSSLAGGLNNEQFF. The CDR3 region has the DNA TGCGCCAGCAGCTCTTCTTTAGCGGGGGGTTTGAACAATGAGCAGTTCTTC.

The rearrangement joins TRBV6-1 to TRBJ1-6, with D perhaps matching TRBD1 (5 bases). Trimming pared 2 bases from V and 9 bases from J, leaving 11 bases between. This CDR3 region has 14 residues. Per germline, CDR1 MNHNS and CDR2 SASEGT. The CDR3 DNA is TGTGCCAGCAGTGAACCAGGGACTGGTTCACCCCTCCACTTT. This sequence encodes CASSEPGTGSPLHF.

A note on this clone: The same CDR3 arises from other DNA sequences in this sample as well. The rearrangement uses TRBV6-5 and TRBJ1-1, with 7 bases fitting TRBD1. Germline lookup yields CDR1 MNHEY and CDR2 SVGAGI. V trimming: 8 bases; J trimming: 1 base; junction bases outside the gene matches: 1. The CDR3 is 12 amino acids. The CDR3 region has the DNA TGTGCCAGCCACAGGGGGAACACTGAAGCTTTCTTT. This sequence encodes CASHRGNTEAFF.

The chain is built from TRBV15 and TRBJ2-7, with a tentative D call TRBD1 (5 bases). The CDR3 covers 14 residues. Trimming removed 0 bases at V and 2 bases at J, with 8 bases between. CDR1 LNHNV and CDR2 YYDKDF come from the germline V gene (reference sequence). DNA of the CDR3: TGTGCCACCAGCAGAGATGTAGGGGCCTACGAGCAGTACTTC. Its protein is CATSRDVGAYEQYF.

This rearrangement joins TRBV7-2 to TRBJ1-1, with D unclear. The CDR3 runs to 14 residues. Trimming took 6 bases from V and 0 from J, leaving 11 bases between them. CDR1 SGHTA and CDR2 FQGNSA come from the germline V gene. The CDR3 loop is CASRSDSMNTEAFF. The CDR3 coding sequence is TGTGCCAGCAGATCCGACTCTATGAACACTGAAGCTTTCTTT. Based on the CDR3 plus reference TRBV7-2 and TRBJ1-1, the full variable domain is GAGVSQSPSNKVTEKGKDVELRCDPISGHTALYWYRQSLGQGLEFLIYFQGNSAPDKSGLPSDRFSAERTGGSVSTLTIQRTQQEDSAVYLCASRSDSMNTEAFFGQGTRLTVV.

CDR3 nucleotide sequence: TGTGCCAGCAGCTTAGATTTCGGGGGGAGCTACACCTTC. This translates into CASSLDFGGSYTF. The rearrangement joins TRBV11-2 to TRBJ1-2, with D maybe TRBD1 (5 bases). Germline V gene lookup returns CDR1 SGHAT and CDR2 FQNNGV. The ends were cut back, 0 bases at V and 9 bases at J, with 11 bases in the middle. This CDR3 comprises 13 residues.

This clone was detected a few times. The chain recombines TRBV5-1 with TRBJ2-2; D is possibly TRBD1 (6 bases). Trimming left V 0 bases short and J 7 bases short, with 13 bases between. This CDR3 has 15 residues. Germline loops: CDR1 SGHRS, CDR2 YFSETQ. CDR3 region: CASSLAPGAVGELFF. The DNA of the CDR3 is TGCGCCAGCAGCTTGGCCCCAGGGGCGGTCGGGGAGCTGTTTTTT.

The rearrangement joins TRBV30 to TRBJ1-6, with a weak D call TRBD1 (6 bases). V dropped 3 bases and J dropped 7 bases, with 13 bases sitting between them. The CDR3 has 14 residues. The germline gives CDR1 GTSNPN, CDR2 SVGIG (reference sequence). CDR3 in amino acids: CAWSTGQRNSPLHF. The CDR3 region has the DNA TGTGCCTGGAGCACCGGACAGAGAAATTCACCCCTCCACTTT. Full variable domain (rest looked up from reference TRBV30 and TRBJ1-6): SQTIHQWPATLVQPVGSPLSLECTVEGTSNPNLYWYRQAAGRGLQLLFYSVGIGQISSEVPQNLSASRPQDRQFILSSKKLLLSDSGFYLCAWSTGQRNSPLHFGNGTRLTVT.

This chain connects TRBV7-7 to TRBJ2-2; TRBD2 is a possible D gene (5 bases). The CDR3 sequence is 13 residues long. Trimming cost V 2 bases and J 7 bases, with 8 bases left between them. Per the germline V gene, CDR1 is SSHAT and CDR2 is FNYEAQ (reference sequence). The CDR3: CASSLRGDGELFF. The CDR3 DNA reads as TGTGCCAGCAGCTTACGGGGAGACGGGGAGCTGTTTTTT.

The chain's CDR3 is CASSQDEGTGGYEQYF. CDR3 bases: TGTGCCAGCAGCCAAGATGAAGGGACAGGGGGCTACGAGCAGTACTTC. The J gene is TRBJ2-7, the V gene TRBV4-2; 11 nucleotides agree with TRBD1. Germline CDR1 LGHNA, CDR2 YNFKEQ. CDR3 length: 16 residues. J lost 3 bases, V lost 0 bases, and 4 bases had no gene match.